What follows are 6 T cell receptor beta chains derived from one specimen sequenced in a study of shared clonotypes between healthy human individuals. The data were produced by immunoSEQ multiplex PCR, yet TCRdb's version contains in-frame clones alone and is incomplete. The sample carries approximately 1.5 million clones, approximately 98% recorded once. The sequenced sample consisted of naive CD4+ T cells sorted from blood. Subset in this sample: CD45RA+ positively selected. These receptor sequences come from a man in his thirties or forties in good health.

The V gene is TRBV7-9, the J gene TRBJ1-5, with D possibly being TRBD1 (5 bases). Germline V lookup: CDR1 SEHNR, CDR2 FQNEAQ (reference sequence). Trimming removed 5 bases from V and 0 bases from J, with 8 bases in between. The CDR3 extends over 14 amino acids. The CDR3 coding sequence is TGTGCCAGCAGCCAAGACAGTAGCAATCAGCCCCAGCATTTT. This codes for CASSQDSSNQPQHF.

The J gene is TRBJ1-2, the V gene TRBV19; D is unclear. In germline, CDR1 is LNHDA, CDR2 SQIVND (reference sequence). V lost 2 bases and J lost 4, with 8 bases in between. The CDR3 has 13 residues. The CDR3 DNA follows: TGTGCCAGTAGTATACAGACGGGCTATGGCTACACCTTC. Translating gives CASSIQTGYGYTF.

V is TRBV5-1 and J is TRBJ1-4, with a tentative D call TRBD1 (5 bases). Trimming took 0 bases from V and 8 from J, leaving 14 bases between them. The germline V gene encodes CDR1 SGHRS and CDR2 YFSETQ. The CDR3 consists of 15 residues. The CDR3, as DNA: TGCGCCAGCAGCTTGGGCGCCCGAGGGGAGGAAAAACTGTTTTTT. Translating gives CASSLGARGEEKLFF.

This clone was recorded once. The chain couples TRBV15 to TRBJ1-1; 9 positions agree with TRBD1. The V gene end was trimmed by 5 bases and the J gene end by 6 bases; junction bases not matched to a gene: 1. The germline V gene encodes CDR1 LNHNV and CDR2 YYDKDF (reference sequence). CDR3 length equals 12 residues. The CDR3 sequence is CATSGQGSEAFF. The DNA for the CDR3 is TGTGCCACCAGCGGACAGGGGTCTGAAGCTTTCTTT.

The gene calls are TRBV4-3 and TRBJ1-3, with 8 bases lining up with TRBD1. The germline CDR1 and CDR2 sequences are LGHNA and YSLEER. The V segment lost 4 bases and the J segment 4 bases; nucleotides outside the gene matches: 0. The CDR3 length is 13 residues. Written as DNA, the CDR3 is TGCGCCAGCAGCCGGGACAGGGGAAACACCATATATTTT. This translates into CASSRDRGNTIYF.

Worth noting for this clone: Other DNA sequences of this sample code for an identical CDR3. The V and J genes are TRBV5-1 and TRBJ2-1, with 8 bases fitting TRBD1. The CDR3 totals 13 residues. V shed 4 bases and J 7 bases; nucleotides not matched to a gene: 4. Germline V gene lookup returns CDR1 SGHRS and CDR2 YFSETQ. The CDR3 sequence: CASSQDRVNEQFF. CDR3 DNA: TGCGCCAGCAGCCAGGACAGGGTAAATGAGCAGTTCTTC.